This is a list of T cell receptor beta chains from one sample in a study of T cells in Graves' hyperthyroidism and ophthalmopathy. Via MiXCR, TCRdb re-called the multiplex PCR reads, giving one row per CDR3 protein. This sample has a few hundred thousand distinct CDR3 sequences; approximately 17% occur once, and the top ten carry about 16%. The sequenced sample was blood. The origin of the receptors is a woman aged 18-29 years with Graves' ophthalmopathy. CDR3s include the opening cysteine and the closing phenylalanine or tryptophan. Each record gives: clone size, CDR3 length, J gene, V gene, D gene, CDR3 protein, CDR3 DNA. A D gene is named only where the DNA matches it firmly. Rows may omit the clone size; those that give it use once, few, many or a size class.

size: many; length: 12; J: TRBJ1-1; V: TRBV30; D: .; CDR3: CAWSWGRTEAFF; DNA: TGTGCCTGGAGTTGGGGGAGAACTGAAGCTTTCTTT
size: many; length: 13; J: TRBJ1-1; V: TRBV6-1; D: .; CDR3: CASKLTPQGRAFF; DNA: TGTGCCAGCAAACTAACACCACAGGGTCGGGCTTTCTTT
size: .; length: 13; J: TRBJ1-2; V: TRBV30; D: .; CDR3: CAWRAGPNYGYTF; DNA: TGTGCCTGGAGGGCGGGACCGAACTATGGCTACACCTTC
size: many; length: 15; J: TRBJ2-1; V: TRBV7-9; D: .; CDR3: CASSLNRAWDNEQFF; DNA: TGTGCCAGCAGCTTAAACAGGGCTTGGGACAATGAGCAGTTCTTC
size: many; length: 12; J: TRBJ1-1; V: TRBV11-2; D: TRBD1; CDR3: CASSQTGTGAFF; DNA: TGTGCCAGCAGCCAGACAGGGACGGGGGCTTTCTTT
size: few; length: 14; J: TRBJ1-6; V: TRBV18; D: .; CDR3: CASSQSGVNSPLHF; DNA: TGTGCCAGCTCACAGTCCGGGGTTAATTCACCCCTCCACTTT
size: once; length: 15; J: TRBJ2-1; V: TRBV7-6; D: .; CDR3: CASSLAGLLGDEQFF; DNA: TGTGCCAGCAGCTTAGCTGGACTTCTGGGCGATGAGCAGTTCTTC
size: many; length: 13; J: TRBJ2-5; V: TRBV12-5; D: TRBD2; CDR3: CASGLSGKETQYF; DNA: TGTGCTAGTGGTTTAAGCGGGAAAGAGACCCAGTACTTC
size: many; length: 15; J: TRBJ1-1; V: TRBV27; D: .; CDR3: CASSLSGGLNTEAFF; DNA: TGTGCCAGCAGTTTATCGGGGGGGCTAAACACTGAAGCTTTCTTT
size: .; length: 14; J: TRBJ2-7; V: TRBV20-1; D: .; CDR3: CSARDVGEIYEQYF; DNA: TGCAGTGCTAGAGATGTGGGGGAGATCTACGAGCAGTACTTC
size: many; length: 14; J: TRBJ1-1; V: TRBV2; D: .; CDR3: CASSWDKGNTEAFF; DNA: TGTGCCAGCAGCTGGGACAAGGGGAACACTGAAGCTTTCTTT
size: few; length: 13; J: TRBJ1-5; V: TRBV27; D: TRBD1; CDR3: CASGDRVGQPQHF; DNA: TGTGCCAGTGGGGACAGGGTGGGGCAGCCCCAGCATTTT
size: many; length: 16; J: TRBJ2-5; V: TRBV19; D: .; CDR3: CASSMMPRNRQETQYF; DNA: TGTGCCAGTAGTATGATGCCAAGAAATCGCCAAGAGACCCAGTACTTC
size: many; length: 15; J: TRBJ1-5; V: TRBV28; D: .; CDR3: CASSFLKLGNQPQHF; DNA: TGTGCCAGCAGTTTCCTTAAGTTAGGCAATCAGCCCCAGCATTTT
size: few; length: 15; J: TRBJ1-1; V: TRBV7-8; D: TRBD1; CDR3: CAGSPDTGGGTEAFF; DNA: TGTGCCGGCAGCCCTGATACAGGGGGCGGCACTGAAGCTTTCTTT
size: few; length: 14; J: TRBJ2-5; V: TRBV6-2/TRBV6-3; D: .; CDR3: CASSYNGIQETQYF; DNA: TGTGCCAGCAGTTACAACGGAATCCAAGAGACCCAGTACTTC
size: many; length: 13; J: TRBJ2-1; V: TRBV24-1; D: .; CDR3: CATSDGRIYEQFF; DNA: TGTGCCACCAGTGATGGTAGAATCTATGAGCAGTTCTTC
size: .; length: 11; J: TRBJ2-7; V: TRBV11-2; D: .; CDR3: CASRKGLEQYF; DNA: TGTGCCAGCCGTAAAGGGTTGGAGCAGTACTTC
size: many; length: 16; J: TRBJ2-3; V: TRBV6-1; D: TRBD2; CDR3: CASSEAALAVKDTQYF; DNA: TGTGCCAGCAGTGAAGCCGCACTAGCGGTAAAAGATACGCAGTATTTT
size: .; length: 15; J: TRBJ1-1; V: TRBV4-2; D: .; CDR3: CASSQDPGFSTEAFF; DNA: TGTGCCAGCAGCCAAGACCCGGGGTTTAGCACTGAAGCTTTCTTT
size: .; length: 15; J: TRBJ1-1; V: TRBV5-4; D: .; CDR3: CASKRSGASDTEAFF; DNA: TGTGCCAGCAAAAGATCAGGGGCATCGGACACTGAAGCTTTCTTT
size: many; length: 15; J: TRBJ1-5; V: TRBV15; D: .; CDR3: CATSRAMGSGQPQHF; DNA: TGTGCCACCAGCAGAGCTATGGGGTCGGGTCAGCCCCAGCATTTT
size: many; length: 14; J: TRBJ2-5; V: TRBV7-2; D: .; CDR3: CASSFGGVGETQYF; DNA: TGTGCCAGCAGCTTCGGGGGCGTGGGAGAGACCCAGTACTTC
size: many; length: 12; J: TRBJ2-7; V: TRBV7-2; D: .; CDR3: CASSNRGGEQYF; DNA: TGTGCCAGCAGCAACAGGGGGGGGGAGCAGTACTTC
size: few; length: 14; J: TRBJ2-5; V: TRBV5-1; D: .; CDR3: CASSLAPGVETQYF; DNA: TGCGCCAGCAGCTTGGCCCCGGGAGTTGAGACCCAGTACTTC
size: many; length: 14; J: TRBJ1-3; V: TRBV7-2; D: .; CDR3: CASSLGGVLDTIYF; DNA: TGTGCCAGCAGCTTAGGGGGAGTGCTAGACACCATATATTTT
size: .; length: 16; J: TRBJ2-7; V: TRBV5-6; D: .; CDR3: CASSLATTGLIYEQYF; DNA: TGTGCCAGCAGCTTGGCAACTACAGGGTTGATCTACGAGCAGTACTTC
size: few; length: 14; J: TRBJ2-5; V: TRBV27; D: .; CDR3: CASSLSEMRETQYF; DNA: TGTGCCAGCAGTTTATCGGAGATGAGGGAGACCCAGTACTTC
size: many; length: 16; J: TRBJ2-7; V: TRBV6-2/TRBV6-3; D: TRBD2; CDR3: CASSLPTSGVIYEQYF; DNA: TGTGCCAGCAGTCTTCCGACTAGCGGGGTAATATACGAGCAGTACTTC
size: many; length: 14; J: TRBJ1-2; V: TRBV20-1; D: TRBD1; CDR3: CSADSGTVARGYTF; DNA: TGCAGTGCCGACTCCGGGACAGTTGCGCGTGGCTACACCTTC
size: few; length: 15; J: TRBJ2-1; V: TRBV7-3; D: .; CDR3: CASSDAGTGYNEQFF; DNA: TGTGCCAGCAGCGACGCCGGGACGGGCTACAATGAGCAGTTCTTC
size: few; length: 14; J: TRBJ2-1; V: TRBV7-3; D: .; CDR3: CASSPDVSYNEQFF; DNA: TGTGCCAGCAGCCCCGATGTCTCCTACAATGAGCAGTTCTTC
size: .; length: 16; J: TRBJ2-6; V: TRBV19; D: TRBD1; CDR3: CASSTTGGNGANVLTF; DNA: TGTGCCAGTAGTACGACAGGGGGCAATGGGGCCAACGTCCTGACTTTC
size: many; length: 20; J: TRBJ1-6; V: TRBV27; D: .; CDR3: CASSLLSPQWGSTYNSPLHF; DNA: TGTGCCAGCAGTTTATTGAGCCCTCAGTGGGGTAGCACCTATAATTCACCCCTCCACTTT
size: few; length: 13; J: TRBJ1-2; V: TRBV4-1; D: .; CDR3: CASSQEDLYGYTF; DNA: TGCGCCAGCAGCCAAGAGGACCTCTATGGCTACACCTTC
size: once; length: 13; J: TRBJ2-1; V: TRBV20-1; D: TRBD2; CDR3: CSGESGRRNEQFF; DNA: TGCAGTGGAGAGAGCGGGAGGAGAAATGAGCAGTTCTTC
size: many; length: 14; J: TRBJ2-2; V: TRBV11-2; D: .; CDR3: CASSLGGPEGELFF; DNA: TGTGCCAGCAGCTTAGGGGGTCCGGAGGGGGAGCTGTTTTTT
size: many; length: 16; J: TRBJ2-2; V: TRBV13; D: TRBD1; CDR3: CASRSTPGQTTGELFF; DNA: TGTGCCAGCAGATCAACCCCGGGACAGACCACCGGGGAGCTGTTTTTT
size: few; length: 15; J: TRBJ2-7; V: TRBV20-1; D: TRBD1; CDR3: CSASWSLGQGYEQYF; DNA: TGCAGTGCTAGCTGGAGCTTAGGACAGGGCTACGAGCAGTACTTC
size: few; length: 13; J: TRBJ2-7; V: TRBV15; D: .; CDR3: CATSFSILYEQYF; DNA: TGTGCCACCTCGTTCTCGATCCTCTACGAGCAGTACTTC
size: many; length: 12; J: TRBJ2-1; V: TRBV25-1; D: TRBD1; CDR3: CASSGTGNEQFF; DNA: TGTGCCAGCAGTGGGACAGGGAATGAGCAGTTCTTC
size: many; length: 15; J: TRBJ1-4; V: TRBV18; D: .; CDR3: CASSPFQGEGEKLFF; DNA: TGTGCCAGCTCACCGTTCCAAGGGGAAGGTGAAAAACTGTTTTTT